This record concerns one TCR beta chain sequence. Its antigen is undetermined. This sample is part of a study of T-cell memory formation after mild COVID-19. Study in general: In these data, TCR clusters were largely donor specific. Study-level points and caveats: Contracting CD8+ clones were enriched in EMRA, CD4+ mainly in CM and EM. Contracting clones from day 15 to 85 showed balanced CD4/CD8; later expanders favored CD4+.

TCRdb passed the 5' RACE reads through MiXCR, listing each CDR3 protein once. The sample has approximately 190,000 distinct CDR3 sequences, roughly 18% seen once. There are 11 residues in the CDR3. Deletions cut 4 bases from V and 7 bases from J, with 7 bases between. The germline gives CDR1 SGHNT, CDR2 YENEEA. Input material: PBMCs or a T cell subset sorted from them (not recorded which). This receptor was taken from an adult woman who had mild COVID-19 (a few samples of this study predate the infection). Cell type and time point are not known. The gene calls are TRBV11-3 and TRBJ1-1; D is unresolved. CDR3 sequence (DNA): TGTGCCAGCAGCTGGGAGGGTGAAGCTTTCTTT. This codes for CASSWEGEAFF.